Included here is one T cell receptor (beta chain) sequence, with context. This clonotype was observed a few times. Its specific antigen is unknown. No base-level quality is on record; no much larger clone is a single base apart. This sample was included in a study of T cells in Graves' hyperthyroidism and ophthalmopathy (dated by TCRdb to about 2019). Turning to the overall study: Peripheral blood samples were taken at initial diagnosis, before any treatment was given. Once sampling was done, hyperthyroidism patients were given methimazole at a starting dose of 30 mg daily, whereas ophthalmopathy patients were given high-dose intravenous methylprednisolone. Prospective prediction of ophthalmopathy was tested in an independent validation cohort consisting of 18 to 20 hyperthyroidism patients and 17 patients who later progressed to ophthalmopathy. According to the paper, TCR Vbeta CDR3 sequencing was carried out on approximately 140 peripheral blood samples, which came from approximately 41 ophthalmopathy, fewer than 80 hyperthyroidism and about 17 progressor patients. A discovery cohort of 95 to 100 patients, approximately 45 with Graves' ophthalmopathy and 55 to 60 with stable Graves' hyperthyroidism, was used to find distinguishing TCR V-J signatures. Thyroid tissue and blood T-cell repertoires from six Graves' hyperthyroidism patients were also compared in the study. For training and testing, the 100 patients in the discovery cohort were randomly divided in a 7:3 ratio. What the work shows at the level of the full study, not this receptor alone: A model built on a 13 V-J signature distinguished ophthalmopathy from stable hyperthyroidism, reaching roughly 88% sensitivity and 81.08% specificity in cross-validation and 80%/75% in testing. Most expanded thyroid clonotypes (frequency above 0.001) were also detected in blood, suggesting blood repertoires may reflect thyroid immune responses. No statistical method was used to fix the sample size in advance, and group allocation was not hidden from the investigators. In validation, the model predicted progression to ophthalmopathy a median of about 6 months before onset, with over 60% sensitivity and roughly 73% specificity.

The TCR beta CDR3 regions were amplified from RNA transcripts. The first round of RT-PCR for the TCR CDR3 was performed with the HTBI primer set and the Qiagen OneStep RT-PCR kit. Libraries were constructed in a second round of multiplex PCR, after which size selection and purification were carried out. Paired-end sequencing of the libraries was performed with 100 bp reads on an Illumina HiSeq2000. On the study's bioinformatics: SOAPnuke was used to process the raw data, throwing out any read that contained adapters or uncalled bases, had a mean Phred below 15, or lacked an exact constant-primer or identifier match. High-quality paired reads were merged with COPE v1.2.5, and unique nucleotide sequences were defined as clonotypes. MiTCR v1.1 was used to align clonotypes to the IMGT TRBV, TRBD and TRBJ reference segments. The analysis was restricted to V-J combinations with a frequency above 0.0001, which together covered about 99% of the repertoires. A TCS score was defined as the ratio of F50 (clonal expansion) to E x V (chaos), with BLOSUM62-based TCRdist applied between CDR3 peptides within each V-J. Welch's t-statistics and random forest reduced 514 V-J features to 10 to 15, which were used in a naive Bayes classifier (R e1071). The public reads were quality trimmed at Q25 with fastp and then assembled into clones with MiXCR by TCRdb, keeping productive beta chains. For every CDR3 protein sequence, its rows merge into one entry that carries the most common genes and DNA. The V and J calls here are based on TCRdb, not the publication. In all, the sample holds about 700,000 distinct CDR3 sequences, and roughly 15% of those were seen once. Clones ranked in the top ten supply 9.5% to 13% of the sample.

After removal of 3 bases from V and 7 bases from J, the junction retains 13 bases not matched to a gene. The CDR3 has 16 amino acids, counting the end cysteine and phenylalanine. Of all the DNA, just the CDR3 is kept, 48 bases in frame from base 1. From the germline V gene (reference sequence), CDR1 is MNHNY and CDR2 is SVGAGI. A patient counted as having stable Graves' hyperthyroidism if no progression to ophthalmopathy occurred over 18 months of follow-up. Hyperthyroidism patients were newly diagnosed, had a disease duration of under 2 months, and were aged 18 to 65 years. Exclusion was applied to patients with uncontrolled infections, other autoimmune diseases, pregnancy or lactation. Clinical symptoms, serum thyroxine and TRAb, thyroid ultrasound, and orbital computed tomography formed the basis for the diagnoses. Ficoll-Paque density gradient centrifugation was used to isolate PBMCs from 10 ml of fresh peripheral blood. Trizol reagent was used to extract total RNA, and RNA quality was then checked on an Agilent 2100 Bioanalyzer.

The source of this sequence is a woman between 18 and 29 years old with Graves' hyperthyroidism. Recombination joined TRBV6-6 with TRBJ2-7; the junction holds 9 bases that match TRBD2. Source material: blood. The sequence in DNA is TGTGCCAGCAGTTATGGGGAGACTAGCGGCGAAGAGGAGCAGTACTTC. This yields the protein CASSYGETSGEEEQYF.